The 7 T cell receptor beta chains presented below share a single source sample, sequenced in a study of T cell clonotyping in hematopoietic cell transplantation. Clones were sequenced by immunoSEQ multiplex PCR, and TCRdb holds only the in-frame ones, with some missing. Among tens of thousands of clones, approximately 80% were seen once, and the ten largest hold approximately 24%. Sample time point: recipient sample about 28 days before transplant, after cytoreduction. Sequenced here: peripheral blood mononuclear cells, sampled before stem cell transplant. The receptors shown here come from a woman in her sixties or seventies with acute myeloid leukemia. Some clones in this sample may be carry-over from other donors' samples.

The genes are TRBV7-2 and TRBJ2-1; D not resolved. Per germline, CDR1 SGHTA and CDR2 FQGNSA. The CDR3 runs to 13 residues. The V gene lost 3 bases and the J gene lost 4 bases, with 7 bases spanning the gap. CDR3 sequence: CASSFRRYNEQFF. The CDR3 DNA is TGTGCCAGCAGCTTTCGCCGTTACAATGAGCAGTTCTTC.

The chain combines TRBV2 with TRBJ2-7; D is unclear. From germline, CDR1 is SNHLY and CDR2 FYNNEI. V lost 5 bases to trimming and J lost 6 bases, with 17 bases between them. This CDR3 region has 14 residues. CDR3 residues: CASSSSLEGREQYF. The CDR3 nucleotides are TGTGCCAGCAGTAGCAGTCTGGAAGGTCGCGAGCAGTACTTC.

The chain's CDR3 is CASSSPGQQYGYTF. The CDR3 coding sequence is TGTGCCAGCAGCTCCCCGGGACAGCAGTATGGCTACACCTTC. The chain is built from TRBV5-6 and TRBJ1-2, with 7 bases that match TRBD1. V lost 3 bases, J lost 5 bases, and 7 bases stayed unmatched. Per the germline V gene, CDR1 is SGHDT and CDR2 is YYEEEE. The CDR3 consists of 14 residues.

The genes are TRBV19 and TRBJ1-2; 7 bases align to TRBD1. CDR1 is LNHDA and CDR2 is SQIVND in the germline V gene (reference sequence). J gave up 4 bases and V 4 bases, and 12 bases lay outside the gene matches. This CDR3 region has 16 residues. CDR3 sequence reads: CASSRGGTGEAYGYTF. CDR3 DNA sequence: TGTGCCAGTAGTAGAGGCGGAACAGGGGAGGCCTATGGCTACACCTTC.

The chain employs TRBV10-1 and TRBJ2-1, with 9 bases matching TRBD2. The germline gives CDR1 WNHNN, CDR2 SYGVQD (reference sequence). The ends lost 2 bases at V and 8 bases at J; junction bases unmatched: 7. CDR3 length equals 15 residues. The CDR3 here is CASSERVAGVDEQFF. The CDR3 bases are TGCGCCAGCAGTGAGCGGGTAGCGGGAGTGGATGAGCAGTTCTTC.

CDR3 amino acids: CASSESGGIYNEQFF. The CDR3 DNA reads as TGTGCCAGCAGCGAGAGCGGGGGGATATACAATGAGCAGTTCTTC. J is TRBJ2-1 and V is TRBV2, with 9 nucleotides matching TRBD2. Germline V CDR1 and CDR2: SNHLY, FYNNEI. This CDR3 region has 15 residues. The junction had 7 bases not matched to a gene; V was cut back by 6 bases and J by 4 bases.

The chain has TRBV25-1 and TRBJ1-1; D might be TRBD1 (6 bases). The ends were cut back, 3 bases at V and 5 bases at J, with 13 bases in the middle. The CDR3 covers 14 residues. Germline V gives CDR1 MGHDK, CDR2 SYGVNS. The CDR3 DNA reads TGTGCCAGCAGTGATATCACAGGGCCAACTGAAGCTTTCTTT. Protein: CASSDITGPTEAFF.